A single sample is the source of the 3 T cell receptor beta chains below, sequenced in a study of T cell responses to AZD1222 COVID-19 vaccine. The assay was immunoSEQ multiplex PCR, and TCRdb's table has in-frame clones only and misses some. This table has 150,000 to 200,000 clones, 93% appearing once. Sequenced here: peripheral blood, sampled on day 0 of AZD1222 vaccination. Source of these receptors: an adult in good health.

The CDR3 spells CASSMGLEETQYF. In DNA, the CDR3 is TGTGCCAGTAGTATGGGACTAGAAGAGACCCAGTACTTC. The chain recombines TRBV19 with TRBJ2-5, with 8 bases aligning to TRBD2. This CDR3 is 13 amino acids long. Germline V gene sequence: CDR1 LNHDA, CDR2 SQIVND (reference sequence). Losses at the gene ends were 3 bases for V and 3 bases for J; bases not matched to a gene: 0.

The chain uses TRBV10-3 and TRBJ2-5; 8 bases align to TRBD1. The CDR3 loop spans 14 amino acids. Germline V lookup: CDR1 ENHRY, CDR2 SYGVKD. Trimming took 6 bases from V and 2 from J; bases not matched to a gene: 5. The CDR3 region has the DNA TGTGCCATCAGCCCCAGGGGGCATCAAGAGACCCAGTACTTC. Translating gives CAISPRGHQETQYF.

The V gene is TRBV18, the J gene TRBJ2-1; D is unresolved. With 3 bases removed from V and 2 bases from J, the gap between germline ends came to 17 bases. Germline-derived CDR1 and CDR2 are KGHSH and LQKENI. The CDR3 loop spans 17 amino acids. The CDR3 here is CASSPLPRVRPYNEQFF. DNA for the CDR3: TGTGCCAGCTCACCCCTACCGCGTGTCAGACCCTACAATGAGCAGTTCTTC.